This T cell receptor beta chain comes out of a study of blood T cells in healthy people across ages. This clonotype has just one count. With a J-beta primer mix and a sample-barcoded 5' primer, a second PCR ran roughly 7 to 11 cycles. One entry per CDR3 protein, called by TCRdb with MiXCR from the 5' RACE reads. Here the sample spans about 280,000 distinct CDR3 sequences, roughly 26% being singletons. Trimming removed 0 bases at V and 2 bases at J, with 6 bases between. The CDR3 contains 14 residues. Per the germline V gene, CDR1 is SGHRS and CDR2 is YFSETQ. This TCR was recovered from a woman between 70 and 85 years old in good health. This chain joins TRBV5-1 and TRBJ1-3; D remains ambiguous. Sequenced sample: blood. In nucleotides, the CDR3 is TGCGCCAGCAGCTTGGCGGCGACTGGAAACACCATATATTTT. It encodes CASSLAATGNTIYF.